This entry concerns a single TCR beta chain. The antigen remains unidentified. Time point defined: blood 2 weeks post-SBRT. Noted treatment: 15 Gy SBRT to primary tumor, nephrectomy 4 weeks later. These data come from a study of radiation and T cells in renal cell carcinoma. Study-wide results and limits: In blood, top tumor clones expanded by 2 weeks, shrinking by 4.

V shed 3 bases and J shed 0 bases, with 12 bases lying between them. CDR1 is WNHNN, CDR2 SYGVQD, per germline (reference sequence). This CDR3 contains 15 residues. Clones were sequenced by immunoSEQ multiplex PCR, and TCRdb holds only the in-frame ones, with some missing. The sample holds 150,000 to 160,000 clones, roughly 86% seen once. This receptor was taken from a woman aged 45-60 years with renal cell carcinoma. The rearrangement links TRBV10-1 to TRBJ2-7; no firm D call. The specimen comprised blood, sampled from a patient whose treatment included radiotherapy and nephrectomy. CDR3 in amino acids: CASSDYGLSSYEQYF. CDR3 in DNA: TGCGCCAGCAGTGACTATGGATTAAGCTCCTACGAGCAGTACTTC.